This T cell receptor (beta chain) was sequenced in a study of blood T cell repertoires in COVID-19. Sequenced by immunoSEQ multiplex PCR; TCRdb stores in-frame clones only, minus some. The sample records over 90,000 clones, around nine tenths being singletons. Sequences were obtained from peripheral blood. This clonotype was obtained from a man over 45 with active or convalescent COVID-19.

The CDR3 loop reads CASSRLRDRPYNEQFF. The CDR3 DNA reads as TGTGCCAGCTCACGCCTCCGGGACAGACCTTACAATGAGCAGTTCTTC. The chain couples TRBV18 to TRBJ2-1; TRBD1 matches at 7 bases. The length of the CDR3 is 16 residues. The germline CDR1 and CDR2 sequences are KGHSH and LQKENI. V shed 4 bases and J 4 bases; nucleotides not matched to a gene: 10.